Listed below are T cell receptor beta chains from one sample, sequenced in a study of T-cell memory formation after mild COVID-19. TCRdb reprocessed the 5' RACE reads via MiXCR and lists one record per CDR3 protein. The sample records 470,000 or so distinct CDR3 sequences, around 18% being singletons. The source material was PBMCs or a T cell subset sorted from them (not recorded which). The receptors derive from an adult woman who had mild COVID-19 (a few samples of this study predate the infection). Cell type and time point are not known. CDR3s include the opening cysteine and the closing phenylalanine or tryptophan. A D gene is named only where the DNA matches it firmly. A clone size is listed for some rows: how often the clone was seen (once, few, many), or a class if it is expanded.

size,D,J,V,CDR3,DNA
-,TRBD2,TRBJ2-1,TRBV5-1,CASTDSLGIAGGPYNEQFF,TGCGCCAGCACCGACTCTCTTGGAATAGCGGGAGGGCCATACAATGAGCAGTTCTTC
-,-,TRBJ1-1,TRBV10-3,CAISGTSLNTEAFF,TGTGCCATCAGTGGAACATCTCTGAACACTGAAGCTTTCTTT
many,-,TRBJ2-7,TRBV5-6,CASSLGDTYEQYF,TGTGCCAGCAGCTTAGGGGACACCTACGAGCAGTACTTC
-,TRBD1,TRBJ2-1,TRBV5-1,CASSFGQGAVSDEQFF,TGCGCCAGCAGCTTTGGACAGGGGGCTGTATCAGATGAGCAGTTCTTC
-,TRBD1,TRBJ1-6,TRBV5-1,CASSLGSQGDSPLHF,TGCGCCAGCAGCCTGGGGTCACAGGGGGATTCACCCCTCCACTTT
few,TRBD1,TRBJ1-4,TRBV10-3,CAISTDRAGEKLFF,TGTGCCATCAGTACTGACAGGGCCGGTGAAAAACTGTTTTTT
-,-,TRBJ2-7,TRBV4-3,CASSQDSLSYEQYF,TGCGCCAGCAGCCAAGATTCCCTAAGCTACGAGCAGTACTTC
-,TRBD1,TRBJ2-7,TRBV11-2,CASSLDTWGQGAGEQYF,TGTGCCAGCAGCTTAGATACTTGGGGACAGGGGGCTGGCGAGCAGTACTTC
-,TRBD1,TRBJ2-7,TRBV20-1,CSARVGQGFEQYF,TGCAGTGCTAGAGTCGGACAGGGGTTCGAGCAGTACTTC
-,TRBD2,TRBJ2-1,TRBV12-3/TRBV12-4,CASSPTGGAGNEQFF,TGTGCCAGCAGTCCTACCGGGGGGGCTGGCAATGAGCAGTTCTTC
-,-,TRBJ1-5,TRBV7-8,CASSSGPQDQPQHF,TGTGCCAGCAGCTCGGGACCTCAGGATCAGCCCCAGCATTTT
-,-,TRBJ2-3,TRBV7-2,CASSLAGTRGDTQYF,TGTGCCAGCAGCTTAGCGGGAACTAGAGGGGATACGCAGTATTTT
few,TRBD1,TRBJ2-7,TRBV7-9,CASSFTPGQGEPYEQYF,TGTGCCAGCAGCTTTACGCCAGGACAGGGGGAACCCTACGAGCAGTACTTC
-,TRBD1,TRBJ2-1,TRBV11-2,CASSLDTGDRLQGYNEQFF,TGTGCCAGCAGCTTAGATACGGGGGACAGGCTACAGGGGTACAATGAGCAGTTCTTC
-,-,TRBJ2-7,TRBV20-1,CSARRRVSYEQYF,TGCAGTGCTAGGCGCAGGGTCTCCTACGAGCAGTACTTC
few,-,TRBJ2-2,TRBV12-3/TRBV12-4,CASTSLRPTGELIF,TGTGCCAGCACCTCCCTGCGACCCACCGGGGAGCTGATTTTT
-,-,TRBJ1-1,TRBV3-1,CASSQVGTVNTEAFF,TGTGCCAGCAGCCAAGTTGGGACGGTGAACACTGAAGCTTTCTTT
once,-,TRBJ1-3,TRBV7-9,CASSPNSGNTIYF,TGTGCCAGCAGCCCCAACTCTGGAAACACCATATATTTT
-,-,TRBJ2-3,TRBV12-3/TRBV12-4,CASSLRTYSTDTQYF,TGTGCCAGCAGTCTAAGGACCTATAGCACAGATACGCAGTATTTT
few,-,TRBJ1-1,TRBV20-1,CSARDRQGMNTEAFF,TGCAGTGCTAGAGATAGGCAGGGGATGAACACTGAAGCTTTCTTT
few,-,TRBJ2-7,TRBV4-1,CASSLPGTPTYEQYF,TGCGCCAGCAGCCTACCCGGGACCCCGACCTACGAGCAGTACTTC
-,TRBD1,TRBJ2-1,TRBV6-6,CASSYSSGQHYNEQFF,TGTGCCAGCAGTTACTCCTCGGGACAGCATTACAATGAGCAGTTCTTC
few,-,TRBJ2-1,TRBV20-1,CSASPSGVASPSYNEQFF,TGCAGTGCCAGCCCATCGGGGGTAGCGAGCCCCTCCTACAATGAGCAGTTCTTC
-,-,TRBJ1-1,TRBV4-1,CASSQGQMNTEAFF,TGCGCCAGCAGCCAGGGGCAGATGAACACTGAAGCTTTCTTT
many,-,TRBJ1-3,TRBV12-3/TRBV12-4,CASSFEGNTIYF,TGTGCCAGCAGTTTTGAAGGAAACACCATATATTTT
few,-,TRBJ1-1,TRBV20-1,CSARVRNTEAFF,TGCAGTGCTAGAGTTCGAAACACTGAAGCTTTCTTT
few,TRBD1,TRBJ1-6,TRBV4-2,CASSQDLVRQGDSPLHF,TGTGCCAGCAGCCAAGATCTGGTTCGGCAGGGGGATTCACCCCTCCACTTT
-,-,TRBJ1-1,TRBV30,CAWGRDVTEAFF,TGTGCCTGGGGAAGGGACGTTACTGAAGCTTTCTTT
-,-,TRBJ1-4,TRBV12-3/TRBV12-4,CASSPVVGGEKLFF,TGTGCCAGCAGCCCGGTAGTCGGAGGTGAAAAACTGTTTTTT
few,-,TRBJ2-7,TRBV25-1,CASSGVRGSYEQYF,TGTGCCAGCAGTGGAGTTAGGGGGTCCTACGAGCAGTACTTC
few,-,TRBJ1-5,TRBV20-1,CSVFGVPNQPQHF,TGCAGTGTATTCGGGGTTCCAAATCAGCCCCAGCATTTT